The 25 T cell receptor beta chains given below trace back to one sample, sequenced in a study of blood T cell repertoires in COVID-19. Sequenced by immunoSEQ multiplex PCR; TCRdb stores in-frame clones only, minus some. The sample records roughly 190,000 clones, around nine tenths being singletons. The source material was peripheral blood. The receptors shown here come from a man aged 35 to 55 with active or convalescent COVID-19.

The chain is built from TRBV10-3 and TRBJ1-1; D is uncertain. The V and J ends lost 4 bases and 5 bases respectively, with 11 bases between them. Germline V lookup: CDR1 ENHRY, CDR2 SYGVKD. The CDR3 spans 13 residues. As DNA, the CDR3 is TGTGCCATCAGTGCGAACGGGGTAACTGAAGCTTTCTTT. It codes for CAISANGVTEAFF.

The chain has TRBV9 and TRBJ2-3, with 9 nucleotides matching TRBD1. This CDR3 contains 16 residues. V lost 3 bases, J lost 4 bases, and 9 bases stayed unmatched. The germline V gene has CDR1 SGDLS and CDR2 YYNGEE. The DNA of the CDR3 is TGTGCCAGCAGCGGTGGGGACAGGGACCCCCCAGATACGCAGTATTTT. It specifies CASSGGDRDPPDTQYF.

This clone came up once. The chain employs TRBV10-3 and TRBJ1-3, with TRBD1 matching over 10 bases. Per germline, CDR1 ENHRY and CDR2 SYGVKD. The length of the CDR3 is 16 residues. Losses at the gene ends were 2 bases for V and 6 bases for J; bases not matched to a gene: 7. The CDR3 DNA follows: TGTGCCATCAGTGAGATCGTGACAGGGGGCCCAAACACCATATATTTT. Its translation is CAISEIVTGGPNTIYF.

The chain is built from TRBV30 and TRBJ1-1; 7 positions agree with TRBD1. Germline CDR1 GTSNPN, CDR2 SVGIG (reference sequence). This CDR3 has 13 amino acids. After removal of 6 bases from V and 1 base from J, the junction contained 5 bases not matched to a gene. CDR3 amino acids: CACTGQTNTEAFF. Here the CDR3 DNA reads TGTGCCTGCACGGGACAGACGAACACTGAAGCTTTCTTT. Drawing the rest from reference TRBV30 and TRBJ1-1, the complete variable domain is SQTIHQWPATLVQPVGSPLSLECTVEGTSNPNLYWYRQAAGRGLQLLFYSVGIGQISSEVPQNLSASRPQDRQFILSSKKLLLSDSGFYLCACTGQTNTEAFFGQGTRLTVV.

This clone came up a few times. The rearrangement links TRBV11-2 to TRBJ1-5; possible D gene TRBD1, 6 bases. Trimming cost V 4 bases and J 7 bases, with 17 bases left between them. CDR3 size: 15 residues. The germline V gene encodes CDR1 SGHAT and CDR2 FQNNGV. Here the CDR3 DNA reads TGTGCCAGCAGCTCCTTGACAGGACTGGGGCAGCCCCAGCATTTT. Its protein product is CASSSLTGLGQPQHF.

The chain has TRBV5-5 and TRBJ2-1; maybe TRBD2 (5 bases). V lost 1 base and J 6 bases, leaving 14 bases between the germline ends. The CDR3 extends over 15 amino acids. Germline V lookup: CDR1 SGHKS, CDR2 YYEKEE (reference sequence). The CDR3 DNA reads as TGTGCCAGCAGCTTGATCCGTCTGGGAGCCAATGAGCAGTTCTTC. This translates into CASSLIRLGANEQFF.

The chain combines TRBV28 with TRBJ2-7, with TRBD1 matching 7 bases. V gave up 6 bases and J gave up 2 bases; unmatched junction bases: 10. CDR3 size: 15 residues. Germline values: CDR1 MDHEN, CDR2 SYDVKM. The CDR3 DNA sequence: TGTGCCAGCAGGCCGACAGGGACCAGTACCTACGAGCAGTACTTC. This encodes CASRPTGTSTYEQYF.

The V gene is TRBV7-9, the J gene TRBJ2-7; possible D gene TRBD1, 7 bases. The V end was cut by 1 base, the J end by 6 bases, with 13 bases between. The CDR3 consists of 14 residues. Germline V lookup: CDR1 SEHNR, CDR2 FQNEAQ (reference sequence). The CDR3 protein is CASSLVPGGGEQYF. The CDR3 DNA reads TGTGCCAGCAGCTTAGTGCCAGGGGGAGGCGAGCAGTACTTC.

CDR3 sequence: CASSFPGQGLRKETQYF. CDR3 bases: TGTGCCAGCAGCTTCCCGGGACAGGGGTTGAGGAAAGAGACCCAGTACTTC. The chain is built from TRBV28 and TRBJ2-5; 10 positions agree with TRBD1. V trimming: 6 bases; J trimming: 3 bases; junction bases outside the gene matches: 13. CDR3 length: 17 residues. Germline-derived CDR1 and CDR2 are MDHEN and SYDVKM.

This chain uses TRBV11-2 with TRBJ1-4; D is undetermined. Trimming took 1 base from V and 8 from J, leaving 20 bases between them. CDR3 length: 17 residues. The germline V gene encodes CDR1 SGHAT and CDR2 FQNNGV. The CDR3, as DNA: TGTGCCAGCAGCTTAGGTCTTTCGCACCCTACGGAGGAAAAACTGTTTTTT. Protein: CASSLGLSHPTEEKLFF.

The gene calls are TRBV7-2 and TRBJ1-2, with 8 nucleotides matching TRBD1. CDR3 length: 15 residues. The ends lost 6 bases at V and 6 bases at J; junction bases unmatched: 12. Germline V gene lookup returns CDR1 SGHTA and CDR2 FQGNSA. The CDR3 reads CASRIGQGRYDGYTF. Here the CDR3 DNA reads TGTGCCAGCAGGATAGGACAGGGCAGGTACGATGGCTACACCTTC. Supplemented by reference TRBV7-2 and TRBJ1-2, the full variable domain reads GAGVSQSPSNKVTEKGKDVELRCDPISGHTALYWYRQSLGQGLEFLIYFQGNSAPDKSGLPSDRFSAERTGGSVSTLTIQRTQQEDSAVYLCASRIGQGRYDGYTFGSGTRLTVV.

DNA for the CDR3: TGTGCCAGCGGACAGAACAACTATGGCTACACCTTC. It encodes CASGQNNYGYTF. J is TRBJ1-2 and V is TRBV3-1 (or the pseudogene TRBV3-2); D may be TRBD1 (6 bases). Between the trimmed V and J ends, which lost 8 bases and 2 bases, there was a span of 9 bases. Germline V gene lookup returns CDR1 LGHDT and CDR2 YNNKEL (reference sequence). CDR3 length equals 12 residues.

The CDR3 loop reads CASRPDGTGNEKLFF. The CDR3 coding sequence is TGTGCCAGCAGGCCAGATGGGACAGGGAATGAAAAACTGTTTTTT. The rearrangement links TRBV6-6 to TRBJ1-4; TRBD1 matches 9 bases. The germline V gene encodes CDR1 MNHNY and CDR2 SVGAGI (reference sequence). J was trimmed by 5 bases and V by 6 bases; bases with no gene match: 7. The CDR3 totals 15 residues.

This chain uses TRBV12-3 or TRBV12-4 with TRBJ2-1; D possibly corresponds to TRBD2 (5 bases). CDR3 length: 12 residues. Between the trimmed V and J ends, which lost 7 bases and 12 bases, there was a span of 16 bases. Here the CDR3 reads CASNLSVLGQFF. DNA for the CDR3: TGTGCCAGCAATCTTAGCGTTTTGGGGCAGTTCTTC.

This chain connects TRBV12-3 or TRBV12-4 to TRBJ2-1; D not certain. Trimming removed 4 bases at V and 8 bases at J, with 12 bases between. CDR3 length: 13 residues. The CDR3 reads CASSSQAFYEQFF. The CDR3 DNA reads TGTGCCAGCAGTTCTCAAGCGTTCTATGAGCAGTTCTTC.

The V gene is TRBV28, the J gene TRBJ2-7, with D tentatively TRBD1 (6 bases). V lost 3 bases and J 4 bases, leaving 13 bases between the germline ends. Germline CDR1 MDHEN, CDR2 SYDVKM. The CDR3 has 14 residues. CDR3 DNA sequence: TGTGCCAGCAGTTTCGGTTCAGGGGAGTACGAGCAGTACTTC. This codes for CASSFGSGEYEQYF.

The chain is built from TRBV18 and TRBJ1-3, with 8 bases matching TRBD1. Trimming removed 2 bases from V and 2 bases from J; junction bases left unmatched: 8. This CDR3 region has 17 residues. Germline CDR1 KGHSH, CDR2 LQKENI. This CDR3 is CASSPKGQGSTGNTIYF. CDR3 bases: TGTGCCAGCTCACCAAAAGGACAGGGCTCCACTGGAAACACCATATATTTT.

The chain combines TRBV7-8 with TRBJ2-2; 14 nucleotides agree with TRBD2. V lost 5 bases, J lost 3 bases, and 8 bases stayed unmatched. The CDR3 covers 18 residues. CDR1 is SGHVS, CDR2 FQNEAQ, per germline. Written as DNA, the CDR3 is TGTGCCAGCAGCCCGCCCTCGGGACTAGCGGGGGACACCGGGGAGCTGTTTTTT. It yields the protein CASSPPSGLAGDTGELFF.

The chain carries TRBV28 and TRBJ1-1; 9 bases are a match to TRBD1. V lost 5 bases and J lost 4; bases outside the gene matches: 8. The V gene's germline CDR1 is MDHEN and CDR2 SYDVKM. The CDR3 runs 15 residues. CDR3 in amino acids: CASSKPGQGSTEAFF. In DNA form, the CDR3 reads TGTGCCAGCAGTAAACCGGGACAGGGCAGCACTGAAGCTTTCTTT.

This clone came up once. Other DNA sequences in the sample encode the same CDR3. The chain combines TRBV19 with TRBJ1-5; D is uncertain. This CDR3 is 14 amino acids long. V lost 1 base and J 1 base, leaving 5 bases between the germline ends. Germline V gene sequence: CDR1 LNHDA, CDR2 SQIVND (reference sequence). The CDR3 spells CASSIGGSNQPQHF. CDR3 nucleotide sequence: TGTGCCAGTAGTATAGGAGGGAGCAATCAGCCCCAGCATTTT. Full variable domain (missing parts from reference TRBV19 and TRBJ1-5): DGGITQSPKYLFRKEGQNVTLSCEQNLNHDAMYWYRQDPGQGLRLIYYSQIVNDFQKGDIAEGYSVSREKKESFPLTVTSAQKNPTAFYLCASSIGGSNQPQHFGDGTRLSIL.

The CDR3 reads CASSPWGTGYQPQHF. DNA of the CDR3: TGTGCCAGCAGCCCATGGGGGACAGGATATCAGCCCCAGCATTTT. The chain recombines TRBV7-2 with TRBJ1-5, with TRBD1 matching over 8 bases. V dropped 5 bases and J dropped 5; count of bases not matched to a gene: 8. This CDR3 region has 15 residues. CDR1 and CDR2 (germline): SGHTA, FQGNSA.

V and J are TRBV7-8 and TRBJ1-2, with D possibly matching TRBD1 (5 bases). V lost 5 bases and J 0 bases, leaving 10 bases between the germline ends. The germline V gene has CDR1 SGHVS and CDR2 FQNEAQ. The CDR3 length is 14 residues. CDR3 amino acids: CASSPTASNYGYTF. In DNA, the CDR3 is TGTGCCAGCAGCCCGACAGCTTCTAACTATGGCTACACCTTC. The full variable domain, rest sourced from reference TRBV7-8 and TRBJ1-2, is GAGVSQSPRYKVAKRGQDVALRCDPISGHVSLFWYQQALGQGPEFLTYFQNEAQLDKSGLPSDRFFAERPEGSVSTLKIQRTQQEDSAVYLCASSPTASNYGYTFGSGTRLTVV.

The chain employs TRBV5-1 and TRBJ2-3; 9 nucleotides align to TRBD2. Trimming removed 0 bases from V and 0 bases from J; junction bases left unmatched: 11. The germline CDR1 and CDR2 sequences are SGHRS and YFSETQ. This CDR3 has 19 residues. This chain's CDR3 is CASSLEAGGSSLSTDTQYF. The DNA for the CDR3 is TGCGCCAGCAGCTTGGAAGCGGGGGGCTCCTCCCTCAGCACAGATACGCAGTATTTT.

This chain connects TRBV2 to TRBJ1-2, with D perhaps matching TRBD1 (5 bases). CDR1 and CDR2 from the germline V gene are SNHLY and FYNNEI. Trimming cost V 1 base and J 0 bases, with 6 bases left between them. The CDR3 spans 14 residues. CDR3 nucleotides: TGTGCCAGCAGTGAAGGGGGGGCTAACTATGGCTACACCTTC. Encoded protein: CASSEGGANYGYTF.

The genes are TRBV5-1 and TRBJ1-5; maybe TRBD1 (5 bases). CDR1 and CDR2 (germline): SGHRS, YFSETQ. Trimming shortened V by 5 bases and J by 7 bases, and 16 bases separated the two germline ends. CDR3 length equals 14 residues. The CDR3 protein is CASSVGLTGQPQHF. In DNA, the CDR3 is TGCGCCAGCAGTGTAGGGTTAACAGGCCAGCCCCAGCATTTT.